The present T cell receptor (beta chain) was sequenced within a study of cytomegalovirus exposure and HLA in healthy donors. The PCR was carried out with 60 Vbeta primers and 13 Jbeta primers. TCRdb's copy holds only in-frame clones and misses some; the assay was immunoSEQ multiplex PCR. The sample contains about 160,000 clones, around 72% of which appear only once. Study-wide points: While the bulk of TCR sequences proved rare, some public TCRs turned up in many donors.

J gave up 7 bases and V 6 bases, and 7 bases lay outside the gene matches. This CDR3 has 14 residues. Germline V gene data show CDR1 as MNHEY and CDR2 as SVGAGI. A remark on this clone: Its antigen is undetermined. The same CDR3 can be traced to other DNA sequences in this sample.

The receptor was isolated from a woman between 40 and 55 years old in good health and CMV-seropositive. The rearrangement joins TRBV6-5 to TRBJ2-2, with TRBD2 matching over 8 bases. The source material was PBMCs. The CDR3: CASSSGGAVGELFF. CDR3 DNA sequence: TGTGCCAGCAGCAGCGGGGGAGCGGTCGGGGAGCTGTTTTTT.